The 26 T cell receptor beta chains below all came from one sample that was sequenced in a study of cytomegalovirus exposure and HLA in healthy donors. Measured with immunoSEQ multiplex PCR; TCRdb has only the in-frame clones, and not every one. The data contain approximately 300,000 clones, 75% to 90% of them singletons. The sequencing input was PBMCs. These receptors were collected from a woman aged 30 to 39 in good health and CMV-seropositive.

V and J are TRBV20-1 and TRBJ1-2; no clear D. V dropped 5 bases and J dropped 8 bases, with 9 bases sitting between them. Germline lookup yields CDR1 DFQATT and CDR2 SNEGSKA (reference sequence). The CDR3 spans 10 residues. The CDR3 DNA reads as TGCAGTGCTCCGATCTGGGGCTACACCTTC. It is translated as CSAPIWGYTF.

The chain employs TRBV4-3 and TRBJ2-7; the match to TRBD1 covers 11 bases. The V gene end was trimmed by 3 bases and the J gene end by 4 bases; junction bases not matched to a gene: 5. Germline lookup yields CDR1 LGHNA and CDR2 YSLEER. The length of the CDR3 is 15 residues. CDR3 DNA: TGCGCCAGCAGCCACCTGGGACAGGGGGTTTACGAGCAGTACTTC. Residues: CASSHLGQGVYEQYF.

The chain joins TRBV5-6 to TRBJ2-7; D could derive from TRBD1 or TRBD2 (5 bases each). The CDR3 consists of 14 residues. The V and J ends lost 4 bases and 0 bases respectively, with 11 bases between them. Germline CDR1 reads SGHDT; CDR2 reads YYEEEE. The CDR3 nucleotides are TGTGCCAGCAGCGCTGGGGACCGCTCCTACGAGCAGTACTTC. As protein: CASSAGDRSYEQYF.

This chain's CDR3 is CAISYNEGYYEQYF. The CDR3 coding sequence is TGTGCCATCAGTTATAACGAGGGATACTACGAGCAGTACTTC. The V call is TRBV10-3, the J call TRBJ2-7, with TRBD2 as a possible D gene (5 bases). Germline V CDR1 and CDR2: ENHRY, SYGVKD. This CDR3 has 14 residues. V was pared by 5 bases and J by 3 bases, with 14 bases between.

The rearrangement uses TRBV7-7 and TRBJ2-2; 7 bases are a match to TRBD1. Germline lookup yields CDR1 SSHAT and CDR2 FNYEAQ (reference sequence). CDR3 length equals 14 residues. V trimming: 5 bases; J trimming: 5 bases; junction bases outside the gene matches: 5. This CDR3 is CASSIIQGTGELFF. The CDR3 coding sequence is TGTGCCAGCAGCATAATACAGGGGACCGGGGAGCTGTTTTTT.

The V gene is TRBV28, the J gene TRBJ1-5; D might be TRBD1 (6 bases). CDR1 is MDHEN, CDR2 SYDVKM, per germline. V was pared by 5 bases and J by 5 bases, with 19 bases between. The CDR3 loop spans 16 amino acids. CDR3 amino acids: CASSAETGPGDQPQHF. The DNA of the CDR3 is TGTGCCAGCAGTGCCGAAACAGGGCCGGGGGATCAGCCCCAGCATTTT.

The CDR3: CSVSSGGNPYNEQFF. The CDR3 bases are TGCAGCGTTTCTTCAGGGGGCAACCCTTACAATGAGCAGTTCTTC. This chain uses TRBV29-1 with TRBJ2-1; 8 bases line up with TRBD1. V was clipped by 5 bases and J by 4 bases; unmatched bases: 10. CDR1 and CDR2 from the germline V gene are SQVTM and ANQGSEA. This CDR3 is 15 amino acids long.

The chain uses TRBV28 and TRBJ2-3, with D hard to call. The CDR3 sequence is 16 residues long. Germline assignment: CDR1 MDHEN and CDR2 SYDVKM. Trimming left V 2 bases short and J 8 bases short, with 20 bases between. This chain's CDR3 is CASSLTSGSSVGTQYF. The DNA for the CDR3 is TGTGCCAGCAGTTTAACCTCGGGCAGTTCAGTGGGTACGCAGTATTTT. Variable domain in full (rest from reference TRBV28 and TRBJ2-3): DVKVTQSSRYLVKRTGEKVFLECVQDMDHENMFWYRQDPGLGLRLIYFSYDVKMKEKGDIPEGYSVSREKKERFSLILESASTNQTSMYLCASSLTSGSSVGTQYFGPGTRLTVL.

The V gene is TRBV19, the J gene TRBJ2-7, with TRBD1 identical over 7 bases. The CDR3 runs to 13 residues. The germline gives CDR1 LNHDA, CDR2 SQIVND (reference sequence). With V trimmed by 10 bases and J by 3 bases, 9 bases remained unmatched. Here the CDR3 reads CATQGQKSYEQYF. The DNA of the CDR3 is TGTGCCACCCAGGGACAGAAAAGCTACGAGCAGTACTTC. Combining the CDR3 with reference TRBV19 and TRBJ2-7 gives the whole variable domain DGGITQSPKYLFRKEGQNVTLSCEQNLNHDAMYWYRQDPGQGLRLIYYSQIVNDFQKGDIAEGYSVSREKKESFPLTVTSAQKNPTAFYLCATQGQKSYEQYFGPGTRLTVT.

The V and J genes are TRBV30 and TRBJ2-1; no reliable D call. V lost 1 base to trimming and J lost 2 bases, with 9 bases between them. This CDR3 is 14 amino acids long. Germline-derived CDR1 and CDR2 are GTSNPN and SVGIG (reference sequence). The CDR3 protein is CAWSGRTPYNEQFF. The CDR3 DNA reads TGTGCCTGGAGTGGCCGGACCCCCTACAATGAGCAGTTCTTC.

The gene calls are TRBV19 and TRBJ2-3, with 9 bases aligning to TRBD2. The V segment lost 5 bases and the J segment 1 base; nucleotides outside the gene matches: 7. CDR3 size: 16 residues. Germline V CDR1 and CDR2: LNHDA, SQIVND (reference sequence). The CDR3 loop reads CASSDLVAGGTDTQYF. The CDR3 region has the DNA TGTGCCAGTAGTGATCTAGTAGCGGGGGGCACAGATACGCAGTATTTT. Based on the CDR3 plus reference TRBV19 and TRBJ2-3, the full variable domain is DGGITQSPKYLFRKEGQNVTLSCEQNLNHDAMYWYRQDPGQGLRLIYYSQIVNDFQKGDIAEGYSVSREKKESFPLTVTSAQKNPTAFYLCASSDLVAGGTDTQYFGPGTRLTVL.

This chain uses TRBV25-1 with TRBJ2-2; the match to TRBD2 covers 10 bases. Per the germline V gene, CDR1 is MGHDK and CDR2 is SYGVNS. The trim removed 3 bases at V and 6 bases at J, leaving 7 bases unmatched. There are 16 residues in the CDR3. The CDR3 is CASSEPGTSAAGELFF. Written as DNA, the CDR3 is TGTGCCAGCAGTGAGCCCGGGACTAGCGCTGCCGGGGAGCTGTTTTTT.

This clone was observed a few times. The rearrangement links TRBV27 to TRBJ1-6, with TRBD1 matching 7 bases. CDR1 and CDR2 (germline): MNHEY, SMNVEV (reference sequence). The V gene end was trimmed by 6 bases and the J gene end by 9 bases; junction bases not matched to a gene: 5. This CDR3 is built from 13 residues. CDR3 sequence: CASSTGQLSPLHF. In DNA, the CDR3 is TGTGCCAGCAGCACGGGACAGCTTTCACCCCTCCACTTT.

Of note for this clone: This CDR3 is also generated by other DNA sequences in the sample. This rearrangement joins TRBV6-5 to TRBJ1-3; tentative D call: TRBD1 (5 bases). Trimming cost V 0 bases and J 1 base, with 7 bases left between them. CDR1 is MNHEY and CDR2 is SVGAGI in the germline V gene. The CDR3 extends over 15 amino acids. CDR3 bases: TGTGCCAGCAGTTACTCCGGGGGATCTGGAAACACCATATATTTT. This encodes CASSYSGGSGNTIYF.

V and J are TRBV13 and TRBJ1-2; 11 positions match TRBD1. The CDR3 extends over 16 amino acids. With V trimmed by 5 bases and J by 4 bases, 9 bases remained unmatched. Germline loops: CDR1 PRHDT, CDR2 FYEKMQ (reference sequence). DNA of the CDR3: TGTGCCAGCAGCCCCCGGACAGGGGGCGCTGGCTATGGCTACACCTTC. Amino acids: CASSPRTGGAGYGYTF.

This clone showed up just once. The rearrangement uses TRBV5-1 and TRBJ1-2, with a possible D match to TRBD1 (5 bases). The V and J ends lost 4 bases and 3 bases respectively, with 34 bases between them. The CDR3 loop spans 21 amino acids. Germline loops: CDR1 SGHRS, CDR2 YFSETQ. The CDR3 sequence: CASSPIGPWGPIPRMDYGYTF. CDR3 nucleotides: TGCGCCAGCAGCCCCATAGGCCCATGGGGCCCGATCCCCCGGATGGACTATGGCTACACCTTC.

The CDR3 nucleotides read TGTGCCAGCAGCTTGGGAGTCTCCTACGAGCAGTACTTC. Its translation: CASSLGVSYEQYF. The chain couples TRBV7-8 to TRBJ2-7; D is possibly TRBD2 (5 bases). Looked up from germline, CDR1 is SGHVS and CDR2 is FQNEAQ. CDR3 size: 13 residues. V lost 3 bases, J lost 0 bases, and 6 bases lay in between.

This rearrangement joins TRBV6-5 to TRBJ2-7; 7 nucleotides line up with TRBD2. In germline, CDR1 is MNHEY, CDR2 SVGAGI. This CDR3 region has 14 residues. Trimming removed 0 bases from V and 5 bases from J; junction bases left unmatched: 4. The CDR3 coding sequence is TGTGCCAGCAGTTACTCTCTAGCGGCCCACGAGCAGTACTTC. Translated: CASSYSLAAHEQYF.

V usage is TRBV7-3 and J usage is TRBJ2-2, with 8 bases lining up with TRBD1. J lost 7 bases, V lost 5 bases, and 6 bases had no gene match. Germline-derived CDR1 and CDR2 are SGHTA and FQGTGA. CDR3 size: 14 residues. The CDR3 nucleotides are TGTGCCAGCAGCACGACAGGGGTTGGCGGGGAGCTGTTTTTT. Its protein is CASSTTGVGGELFF.

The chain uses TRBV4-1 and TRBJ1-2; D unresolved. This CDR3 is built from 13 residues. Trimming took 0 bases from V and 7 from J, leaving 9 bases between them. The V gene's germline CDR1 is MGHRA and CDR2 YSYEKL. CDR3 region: CASSQEAGGGYTF. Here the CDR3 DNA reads TGCGCCAGCAGCCAAGAGGCAGGTGGTGGCTACACCTTC.

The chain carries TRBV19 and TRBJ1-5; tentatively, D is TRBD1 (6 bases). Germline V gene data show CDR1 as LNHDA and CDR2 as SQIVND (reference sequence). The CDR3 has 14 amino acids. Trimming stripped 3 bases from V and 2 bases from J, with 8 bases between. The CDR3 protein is CASSISGGNQPQHF. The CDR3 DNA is TGTGCCAGTAGTATCTCAGGGGGCAATCAGCCCCAGCATTTT.

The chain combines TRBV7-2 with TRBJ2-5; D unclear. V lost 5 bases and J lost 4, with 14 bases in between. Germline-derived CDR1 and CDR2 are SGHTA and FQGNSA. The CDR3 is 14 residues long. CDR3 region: CASSPRFVRETQYF. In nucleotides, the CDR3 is TGTGCCAGCAGCCCTCGTTTTGTCCGAGAGACCCAGTACTTC.

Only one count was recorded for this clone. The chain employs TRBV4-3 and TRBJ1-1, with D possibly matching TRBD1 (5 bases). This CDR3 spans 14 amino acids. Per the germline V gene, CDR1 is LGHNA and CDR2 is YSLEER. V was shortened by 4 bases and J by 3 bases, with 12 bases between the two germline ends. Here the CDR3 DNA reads TGCGCCAGCAGCCCGCTTGGGGGGTACACTGAAGCTTTCTTT. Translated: CASSPLGGYTEAFF.

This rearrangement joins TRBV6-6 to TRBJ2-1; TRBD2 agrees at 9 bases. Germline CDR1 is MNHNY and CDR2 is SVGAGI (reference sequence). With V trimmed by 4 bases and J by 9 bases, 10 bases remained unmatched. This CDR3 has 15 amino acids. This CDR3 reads CASSSGLAKIGEQFF. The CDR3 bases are TGTGCCAGCAGTTCCGGACTAGCGAAAATTGGTGAGCAGTTCTTC.

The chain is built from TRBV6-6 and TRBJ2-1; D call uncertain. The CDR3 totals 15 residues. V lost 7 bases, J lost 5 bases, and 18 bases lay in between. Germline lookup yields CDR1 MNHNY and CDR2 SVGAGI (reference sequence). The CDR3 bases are TGTGCCAGCATTAAGGGTTCGAGCCTTAACAATGAGCAGTTCTTC. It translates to CASIKGSSLNNEQFF.

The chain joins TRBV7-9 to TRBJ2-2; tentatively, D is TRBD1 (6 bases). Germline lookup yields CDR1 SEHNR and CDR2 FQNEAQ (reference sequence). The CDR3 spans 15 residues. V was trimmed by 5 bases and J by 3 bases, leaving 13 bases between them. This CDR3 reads CASSTVDSHTGELFF. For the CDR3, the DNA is TGTGCCAGCAGCACCGTGGACAGCCACACCGGGGAGCTGTTTTTT.